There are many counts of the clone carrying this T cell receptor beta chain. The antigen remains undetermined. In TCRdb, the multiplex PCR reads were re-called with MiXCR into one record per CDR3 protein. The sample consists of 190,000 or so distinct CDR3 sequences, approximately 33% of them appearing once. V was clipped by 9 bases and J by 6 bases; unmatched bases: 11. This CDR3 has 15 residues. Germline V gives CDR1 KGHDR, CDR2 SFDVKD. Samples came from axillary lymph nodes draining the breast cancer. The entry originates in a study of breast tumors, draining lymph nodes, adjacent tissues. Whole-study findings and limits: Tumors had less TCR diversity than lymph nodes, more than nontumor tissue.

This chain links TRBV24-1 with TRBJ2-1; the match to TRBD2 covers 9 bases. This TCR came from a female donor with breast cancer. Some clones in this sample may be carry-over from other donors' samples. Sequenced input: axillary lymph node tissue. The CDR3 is CATEKGGTSTNEQFF. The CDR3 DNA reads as TGTGCCACCGAAAAGGGAGGGACTAGCACCAATGAGCAGTTCTTC.